This section outlines one T cell receptor (beta chain) sequence together with its context. The data stem from a study of blood T cell repertoires in COVID-19. The CDR3 has 18 amino acids. Trimming at V came to 0 bases and at J to 6 bases, leaving 11 bases not matched to a gene. Germline V gene data show CDR1 as LGHNA and CDR2 as YNFKEQ. Repertoires were generated with immunoSEQ multiplex PCR, while TCRdb's copy carries only in-frame clones and drops some. Of 15,000 or so clones in the sample, 87% are singletons; the top ten hold 15% to 20%. The V gene is TRBV4-2, the J gene TRBJ2-2, with TRBD2 matching over 9 bases. The sample comprised peripheral blood. The sequence was obtained from a man over 45 with active COVID-19. The CDR3 DNA sequence: TGTGCCAGCAGCCAAGAGCTAGCGGGAAGGTCTTGGTCCGGGGAGCTGTTTTTT. As protein: CASSQELAGRSWSGELFF.